This T cell receptor beta chain was obtained from a study of T cell clonality in common variable immunodeficiency. Most patients and controls had Caucasian heritage. Clones were read by immunoSEQ multiplex PCR, and TCRdb kept only the in-frame ones, dropping some. This repertoire holds around 60,000 clones, and none appear only once. This clone was seen repeatedly, ten times or more. Sequencing ends 3 residues short of the CDR3 end; the germline J gene provides the rest. With V trimmed by 4 bases and J by 4 bases, 5 bases remained unmatched. The CDR3 covers 15 residues. Germline V gene lookup returns CDR1 SGHRS and CDR2 YFSETQ.

The TCR was taken from a person between 18 and 75 years old in good health. Sequenced sample: peripheral blood mononuclear cells. The chain couples TRBV5-1 to TRBJ1-1, with 12 positions matching TRBD1. The sequenced part of the CDR3 DNA is TGCGCCAGCAGCATCGGGACAGGGGGCTTCACTGAA. Amino acids: CASSIGTGGFTE. The CDR3 in its entirety is CASSIGTGGFTEAFF.